This T cell receptor (beta chain) emerged from a study of blood T cell repertoires in COVID-19. Per the original methods: Amplification with reference gene primers provided the estimates of nucleated cell counts. Some clones are missing from TCRdb's copy, which holds only in-frame ones; the method was immunoSEQ multiplex PCR. D and trimming were read from the DNA, whereas the V and J calls and clone size are those reported in that table. The sample records a few hundred thousand clones, roughly 90% being singletons. Followed over time, Seattle patients had been enrolled while infection was active. Trimming removed 2 bases at V and 2 bases at J, with 12 bases between. Looked up from germline, CDR1 is LGHNA and CDR2 is YNFKEQ. The CDR3 length is 15 residues.

The chain couples TRBV4-2 to TRBJ1-2, with D tentatively TRBD1 (5 bases). The receptor's source is a woman under 40 with COVID-19, enrolled during active disease. The sample was peripheral blood. The CDR3, as DNA: TGTGCCAGCAGCCAATACCGCGGGGACAACTATGGCTACACCTTC. This codes for CASSQYRGDNYGYTF.